Presented here are 14 T cell receptor beta chains from one specimen sequenced in a study of blood T cell repertoires in COVID-19. Profiled with immunoSEQ multiplex PCR; TCRdb holds only in-frame clones, not every one. The repertoire has some 16,000 clones, around nine tenths of them found once; the top ten carry over 10%. The sample consisted of peripheral blood. Receptors originate from a human donor in a cohort sampled during active COVID-19.

The chain recombines TRBV2 with TRBJ2-7; 7 bases are shared with TRBD1. Losses at the gene ends were 5 bases for V and 4 bases for J; bases not matched to a gene: 11. The length of the CDR3 is 15 residues. The germline CDR1 and CDR2 sequences are SNHLY and FYNNEI. In nucleotides, the CDR3 is TGTGCCAGCAGTTTCTTCGGGACAGCGAGTTACGAGCAGTACTTC. Translation: CASSFFGTASYEQYF.

The gene calls are TRBV19 and TRBJ1-1; TRBD1 agrees at 8 bases. From germline, CDR1 is LNHDA and CDR2 SQIVND (reference sequence). After removal of 3 bases from V and 4 bases from J, the junction contained 7 bases not matched to a gene. This CDR3 comprises 15 residues. Here the CDR3 DNA reads TGTGCCAGTAGTATCCTCAGGGGGCGAATCACTGAAGCTTTCTTT. It codes for CASSILRGRITEAFF.

The chain couples TRBV5-5 to TRBJ2-5, with TRBD1 identical over 8 bases. The germline V gene has CDR1 SGHKS and CDR2 YYEKEE (reference sequence). CDR3 size: 16 residues. After removal of 0 bases from V and 5 bases from J, the junction contained 9 bases not matched to a gene. CDR3 sequence (DNA): TGTGCCAGCAGCTTGGGAGGGCAGGGGGCTTGGGAGACCCAGTACTTC. This gives the protein CASSLGGQGAWETQYF. Based on the CDR3 plus reference TRBV5-5 and TRBJ2-5, the full variable domain is DAGVTQSPTHLIKTRGQQVTLRCSPISGHKSVSWYQQVLGQGPQFIFQYYEKEERGRGNFPDRFSARQFPNYSSELNVNALLLGDSALYLCASSLGGQGAWETQYFGPGTRLLVL.

This chain joins TRBV18 and TRBJ2-7; D gene uncertain. V lost 4 bases to trimming and J lost 0 bases, with 13 bases between them. The CDR3 spans 15 residues. Germline V lookup: CDR1 KGHSH, CDR2 LQKENI. CDR3 sequence: CASSLEPHGSYEQYF. The DNA of the CDR3 is TGTGCCAGCTCACTCGAGCCTCACGGCTCCTACGAGCAGTACTTC.

The chain joins TRBV6-2 or TRBV6-3 to TRBJ1-1, with D unclear. This CDR3 is built from 14 residues. CDR1 is MNHEY, CDR2 SVGEGT, per germline. V lost 5 bases and J lost 5, with 15 bases in between. The DNA of the CDR3 is TGTGCCAGCAGTACCTCCCCCCCGGGGACTGAAGCTTTCTTT. Protein product: CASSTSPPGTEAFF.

The V and J genes are TRBV4-3 and TRBJ2-1, with 8 bases aligning to TRBD1. V shed 0 bases and J 4 bases; nucleotides not matched to a gene: 8. CDR3 length equals 17 residues. CDR1 is LGHNA and CDR2 is YSLEER in the germline V gene. The CDR3 DNA sequence: TGCGCCAGCAGCCAAGAATCCCAGGGGGCGCTATACAATGAGCAGTTCTTC. It specifies CASSQESQGALYNEQFF.

The J gene is TRBJ2-1, the V gene TRBV7-3, with 7 positions matching TRBD2. This CDR3 region has 14 residues. The junction had 5 bases not matched to a gene; V was cut back by 2 bases and J by 7 bases. Looked up from germline, CDR1 is SGHTA and CDR2 is FQGTGA. CDR3 loop: CASSLAGENNEQFF. CDR3 bases: TGTGCCAGCAGCTTAGCGGGGGAAAATAATGAGCAGTTCTTC.

The chain is built from TRBV19 and TRBJ1-1, with 9 bases fitting TRBD1. With V trimmed by 10 bases and J by 4 bases, 19 bases remained unmatched. The length of the CDR3 is 17 residues. The germline V gene has CDR1 LNHDA and CDR2 SQIVND (reference sequence). The CDR3 is CATLSGQGANSGTEAFF. Here the CDR3 DNA reads TGTGCCACGCTCTCGGGACAGGGAGCTAATAGTGGCACTGAAGCTTTCTTT.

The J gene is TRBJ2-3, the V gene TRBV11-3; 8 bases match TRBD2. The germline CDR1 and CDR2 sequences are SGHNT and YENEEA. The J segment lost 4 bases and the V segment lost 5 bases, leaving 17 bases of the junction unmatched. The CDR3 has 18 residues. In nucleotides, the CDR3 is TGTGCCAGCAGCCACCCTCGCCTGGCGGGGGGTACTGCAGATACGCAGTATTTT. It translates to CASSHPRLAGGTADTQYF.

The rearrangement joins TRBV9 to TRBJ2-5; unclear D gene. V was pared by 0 bases and J by 3 bases, with 6 bases between. The CDR3 contains 13 residues. Germline CDR1 is SGDLS and CDR2 is YYNGEE. This CDR3 is CASSVGQKETQYF. CDR3 sequence (DNA): TGTGCCAGCAGCGTAGGGCAGAAAGAGACCCAGTACTTC.

This clone was seen once. Sequence at one end of the junction differs from germline and may be a read error. The V and J genes are TRBV9 and TRBJ2-5, with a tentative D call TRBD2 (5 bases). The CDR3 is made up of 13 amino acids. Germline V gene data show CDR1 as SGDLS and CDR2 as YYNGEE. The CDR3 reads CASSPGILEAQYF. The CDR3 nucleotides read TGTGCCAGCAGCCCCGGGATCCTAGAGGCCCAGTACTTC. Full variable domain (outside the CDR3, taken from reference TRBV9 and TRBJ2-5): DSGVTQTPKHLITATGQRVTLRCSPRSGDLSVYWYQQSLDQGLQFLIQYYNGEERAKGNILERFSAQQFPDLHSELNLSSLELGDSALYFCASSPGILEAQYFGPGTRLLVL.

The gene calls are TRBV10-3 and TRBJ1-5, with D possibly matching TRBD1 (5 bases). V lost 5 bases and J 6 bases, leaving 11 bases between the germline ends. CDR3 size: 13 residues. The V gene's germline CDR1 is ENHRY and CDR2 SYGVKD. CDR3 sequence reads: CAISTGWGQPQHF. In DNA form, the CDR3 reads TGTGCCATCAGTACAGGTTGGGGTCAGCCCCAGCATTTT.

This chain links TRBV6-5 with TRBJ1-1, with 7 positions matching TRBD1. With 4 bases clipped from V and 2 bases from J, the junction kept 7 bases outside the gene matches. The CDR3 is 15 amino acids. Germline assignment: CDR1 MNHEY and CDR2 SVGAGI. As DNA, the CDR3 is TGTGCCAGCAGTTTATCCGGGACAGTTAACACTGAAGCTTTCTTT. Residues: CASSLSGTVNTEAFF.

The chain has TRBV19 and TRBJ1-2; a weak D match, TRBD1 (6 bases). The CDR3 covers 16 residues. Trimming pared 3 bases from V and 0 bases from J, leaving 14 bases between. Germline V gene sequence: CDR1 LNHDA, CDR2 SQIVND (reference sequence). The CDR3 loop is CASSIGQPFSNYGYTF. CDR3 sequence (DNA): TGTGCCAGTAGTATCGGACAGCCCTTCTCTAACTATGGCTACACCTTC.